This TCR beta chain is from a study of CD8 T cells in ankylosing spondylitis. Regarding the study as a whole: Previously reported in reactive arthritis synovial fluid and blood were some of the motif variants. The clones that were linked to disease were reported to be significantly enriched in matched synovial fluid samples from ankylosing spondylitis patients.

Each CDR3 protein gets one entry after TCRdb re-called the 5' RACE reads with MiXCR. The sample lists about 160,000 distinct CDR3 sequences, around a tenth occurring once. A note on this clonotype: Its matching antigen is unknown. One end of the junction does not line up with germline, which may come from a read error.

The sequence was collected from a female donor with ankylosing spondylitis or in good health (not recorded which). Input material: blood, either unsorted or a sorted T cell fraction (not recorded which).

The CDR3 DNA is TGTGCCAGTAGTCCGGACAGGGTGGCACACCCTAACTATGGTTACACCTTC. This codes for CASSPDRVAHPNYGYTF. The J gene is TRBJ1-2, the V gene TRBV19; TRBD1 matches at 8 bases. CDR3 size: 17 residues. Germline V gives CDR1 LNHDA, CDR2 SQIVND (reference sequence).